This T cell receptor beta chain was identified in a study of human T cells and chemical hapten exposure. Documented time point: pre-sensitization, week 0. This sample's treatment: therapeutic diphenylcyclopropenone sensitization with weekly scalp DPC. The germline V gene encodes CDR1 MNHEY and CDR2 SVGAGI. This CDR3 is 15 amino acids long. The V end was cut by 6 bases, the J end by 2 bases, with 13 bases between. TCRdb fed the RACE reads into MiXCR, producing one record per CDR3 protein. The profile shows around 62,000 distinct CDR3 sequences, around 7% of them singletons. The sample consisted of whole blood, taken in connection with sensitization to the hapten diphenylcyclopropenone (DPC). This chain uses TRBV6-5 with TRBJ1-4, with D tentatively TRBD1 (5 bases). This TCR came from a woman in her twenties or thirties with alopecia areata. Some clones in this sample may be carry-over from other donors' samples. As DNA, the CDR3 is TGTGCCAGCAGACCGAGACAGACCACTAATGAAAAACTGTTTTTT. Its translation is CASRPRQTTNEKLFF.